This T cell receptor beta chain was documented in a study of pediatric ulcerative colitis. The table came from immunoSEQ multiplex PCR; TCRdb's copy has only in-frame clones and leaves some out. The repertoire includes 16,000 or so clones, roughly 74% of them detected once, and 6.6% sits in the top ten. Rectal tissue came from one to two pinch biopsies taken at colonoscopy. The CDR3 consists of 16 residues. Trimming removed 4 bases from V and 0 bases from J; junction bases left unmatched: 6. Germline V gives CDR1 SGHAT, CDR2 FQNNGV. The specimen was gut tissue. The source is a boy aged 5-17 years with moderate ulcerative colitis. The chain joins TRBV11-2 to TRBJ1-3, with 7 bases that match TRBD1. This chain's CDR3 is CASSSTGRSSGNTIYF. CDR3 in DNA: TGTGCCAGCAGCTCGACAGGGAGGAGCTCTGGAAACACCATATATTTT.